This T cell receptor (beta chain) emerged from a study of T cell repertoires in cytomegalovirus infection. Background on the study: Signatures in public TCR beta sequences pointed to both CMV infection and matching HLA type.

Whole-study findings and limits: Across the ex vivo response, the dominant clonotypes were HLA-C-restricted CMV-specific TCR beta clonotypes. Identification of carriers of CMV plus the relevant HLA was achieved through cumulative public TCR beta family frequency.

V was shortened by 8 bases and J by 3 bases, with 8 bases between the two germline ends. CDR1 is SNHLY, CDR2 FYNNEI, per germline. The CDR3 has 11 amino acids. This clonotype has just a few counts. The antigen remains undetermined. Via MiXCR, TCRdb re-called the reads, giving one row per CDR3 protein. This table has under 800,000 distinct CDR3 sequences, 20% to 25% appearing once. The genes are TRBV2 and TRBJ2-7; no definite D call. The TCR was taken from a human donor in good health (CMV status not recorded). Some clones in this sample may be carry-over from other donors' samples. The specimen sequenced was CD8+ T cells from PBMCs. As DNA, the CDR3 is TGTGCCAGCCTTGCTGGCTACGAGCAGTACTTC. Its protein is CASLAGYEQYF.